What follows is one T cell receptor beta chain and its context. The sample is drawn from a study of blood T cell repertoires in COVID-19. Deletions cut 0 bases from V and 7 bases from J, with 9 bases between. Germline assignment: CDR1 SNHLY and CDR2 FYNNEI. The CDR3 runs 13 residues. Per the original methods: By means of reference gene primer amplification, nucleated cell counts were estimated. The method was immunoSEQ multiplex PCR; TCRdb's version includes in-frame clones alone and lacks a portion of them. V and J calls and clone size come straight from that table; D and trimming were deduced from the DNA. The data contain 200,000 to 250,000 clones, about 90% of them singletons.

The sequenced material came from PBMCs or T cells enriched from blood (not recorded which). The TCR originated in a man in his forties or fifties who had been exposed to COVID-19. V usage is TRBV2 and J usage is TRBJ1-1; D unclear. The CDR3 spells CASSEASAGEAFF. The CDR3 DNA reads as TGTGCCAGCAGTGAAGCTTCGGCAGGTGAAGCTTTCTTT.